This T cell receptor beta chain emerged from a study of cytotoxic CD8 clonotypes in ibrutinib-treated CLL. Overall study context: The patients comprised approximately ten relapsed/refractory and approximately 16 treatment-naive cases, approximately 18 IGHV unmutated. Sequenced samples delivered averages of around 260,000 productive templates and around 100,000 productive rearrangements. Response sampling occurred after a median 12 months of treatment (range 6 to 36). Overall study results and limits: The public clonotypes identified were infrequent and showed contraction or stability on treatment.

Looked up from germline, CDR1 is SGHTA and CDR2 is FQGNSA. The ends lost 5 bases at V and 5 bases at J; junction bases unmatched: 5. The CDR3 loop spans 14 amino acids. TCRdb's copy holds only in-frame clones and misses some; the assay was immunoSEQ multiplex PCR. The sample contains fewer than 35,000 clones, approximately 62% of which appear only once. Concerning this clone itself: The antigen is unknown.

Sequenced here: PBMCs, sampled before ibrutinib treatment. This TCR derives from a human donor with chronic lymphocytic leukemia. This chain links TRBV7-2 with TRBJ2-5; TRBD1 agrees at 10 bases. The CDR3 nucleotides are TGTGCCAGCAGCGGGGGACAGGGGTTGGAGACCCAGTACTTC. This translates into CASSGGQGLETQYF.